Reported below is one T cell receptor beta chain. This receptor's antigen is unknown. Per-nucleotide qualities are absent, and no much larger clonotype sits a single base away. The collaborating institutions used their own protocols to collect whole blood in K2EDTA tubes. For TCRbeta analysis, collaborators shipped samples in one of three forms: frozen whole blood, isolated PBMCs, or DNA extracted from either of those sample types. TCRbeta CDR3 regions were amplified from genomic DNA using the immunoSEQ Assay, a bias-controlled multiplex PCR. Per the source publication's procedure: Nucleated cell counts per sample were estimated from amplification of reference gene primers within the assay. To quantify the absolute abundance of each unique TCRbeta CDR3 rearrangement, sequence reads were collapsed and filtered. Productive Simpson clonality was computed per sample as the square root of Simpson's diversity index over productive rearrangements. TCRdb retrieved this table from immuneACCESS and kept in-frame rearrangements only. Not all clones are present; in checked studies, unresolved V genes account for under half, and no reason is known for the remainder. From that table come the V and J calls and clone size; the DNA was used to work out D and trimming. In this sample the table shows about 200,000 clones, approximately 80% of which occur a single time. The top ten constitute approximately 6.9% of the sample.

Via the germline V gene (reference sequence), CDR1 is SEHNR and CDR2 FQNEAQ. From cysteine to phenylalanine, the CDR3 is 16 amino acids long. The kept DNA is CDR3 alone, 48 bases in frame from the first base. Cut back by 5 bases and 2 bases, the V and J ends lie 13 bases apart. The entry originates in a study of blood T cell repertoires in COVID-19 (TCRdb year 2020). In terms of the full investigation: The collaborator samples originated in the United States, Italy and Spain and spanned the acute and convalescent phases of COVID-19. The prospective study material was composed of cDNA or gDNA derived from T cells, B-cell-depleted T cells, or PBMCs. Subjects who had been exposed to COVID-19, were actively infected with it, or had recovered from it provided the deeply sampled blood TCRbeta repertoires that made up the dataset. The repertoires were released in a freely available public database meant as a resource for research on the immune response to SARS-CoV-2. The samples were drawn from two sources: the first 160 participants of the ongoing ImmuneRACE study, and 950 to 1,500 subjects contributed by 6 global collaborators. The sample metadata nearly always contained a de-identified subject ID, COVID-19 status, age in years and sex. Where available, HLA class I and class II types were taken from metadata supplied by the sample provider and were not determined by assay-based typing. The paper's findings and limits, for the study overall: How much clinical and demographic metadata was included differed by source and by participant, and the metadata was provided uncurated.

The material sequenced was peripheral blood. The chain links TRBV7-9 with TRBJ2-6, with no confident D gene call. This TCR derives from a human donor with acute or convalescent COVID-19. The donor label of this sample is uncertain. In nucleotide form, the sequence is TGTGCCAGCAGCCGCTCCGGCGGTGCTGGGGCCAACGTCCTGACTTTC. Translated, this gives CASSRSGGAGANVLTF.